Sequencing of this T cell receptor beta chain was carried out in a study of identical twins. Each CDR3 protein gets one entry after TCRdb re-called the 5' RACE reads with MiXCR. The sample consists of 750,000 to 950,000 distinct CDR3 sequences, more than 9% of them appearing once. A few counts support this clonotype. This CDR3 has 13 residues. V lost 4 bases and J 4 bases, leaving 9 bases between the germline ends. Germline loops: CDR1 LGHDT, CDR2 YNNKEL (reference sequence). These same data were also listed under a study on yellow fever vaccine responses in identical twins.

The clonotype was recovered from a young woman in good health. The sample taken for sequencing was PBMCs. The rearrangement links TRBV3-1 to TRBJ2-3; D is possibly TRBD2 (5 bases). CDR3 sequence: CASSPGGPDTQYF. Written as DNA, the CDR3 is TGTGCCAGCAGCCCAGGAGGTCCAGATACGCAGTATTTT.